This TCR beta chain was retrieved from a study of T cells expressing NK-cell markers (dated by TCRdb to the early 2020s). Regarding the research as a whole: Three sorted T-cell subsets (CD3+CD56+NKG2C+, CD3+CD56+NKG2C- and CD3+CD56-NKG2C+) from about 8 donors had their TCR beta-chain repertoires profiled. Among the eight sequenced donors, seven were HCMV-seropositive and one was HCMV-seronegative. Illumina HiSeq 2000/2500, MiSeq or NextSeq was used to sequence libraries as 2 x 150 bp reads. All eight donors whose samples were sequenced were randomly selected healthy volunteers, three of them men and five women.

Points the paper makes about the study in general: Those dominant clonotypes were again the most abundant among CD3+CD56-NKG2C+ cells in several donors, at about 25-60.1%. In roughly six donors, the dominant CD3+CD56+NKG2C+ clonotypes ranked among the top 10 CD8+ clonotypes, making up roughly 1.0-8% of CD8+ T cells. Whether the expanded NKG2C-expressing T cell clones were specific for HCMV antigens was left unclear.

Spanning cysteine to phenylalanine, the CDR3 consists of 15 amino acids. The DNA sequence is not available. Sequences SGHTA (CDR1) and FQGTGA (CDR2) are obtained from the germline V gene. On this clonotype: Its cognate antigen has yet to be identified.

HCMV-specific IgG was detected in serum with a commercial ELISA kit to determine HCMV serostatus. Peripheral blood mononuclear cells were isolated from blood by Ficoll density gradient centrifugation. The sequencer listed for this sample is Illumina HiSeq 2000. The TCR beta cDNA libraries were made using 5'RACE template switching, a step that added both a universal primer site and unique molecular identifiers. Synthesis of cDNA was primed from the TCR beta constant segment and was followed by two consecutive PCR amplification steps. From the authors' description of their analysis: MIGEC was used to demultiplex reads and group reads by UMI, and MiTCR was used to assemble and quantify clonotypes. To exclude erroneous sequences, only TCR cDNA sequences supported by at least two reads were retained. Downstream repertoire analysis used the tcR package, and clonotypes were matched across fractions by CDR3 nucleotide sequence plus V segment. VDJmatch was used to annotate antigen specificity against VDJdb, with one amino acid substitution allowed in CDR3. Reads reprocessed by TCRdb are summarized as one entry per CDR3 protein sequence, and DNA is absent. V and J calls and clone size were set by TCRdb, not the authors. The sample's own table lists over 350,000 distinct CDR3 sequences. Of the sample, about 10% falls within the top ten clones.

The chain is encoded by TRBV7-3 joined to TRBJ2-5; TCRdb calls TRBD1, which cannot be checked without DNA. Sequencing was carried out using blood T cells: a sorted CD56 or NKG2C T cell subset, CD4+ or CD8+ T cells, or bulk PBMC T cells (not recorded which). This clonotype originated in a woman aged 45-59 years in good health. Donor details come from another sample of the same person, matched by shared clones. The CDR3 region has the sequence CASSRRTGWGETQYF.